The next 6 T cell receptor beta chains were all read from a single sample in a study of tumor and adjacent non-tumor tissue in lung cancer. No cell sorting was done before RNA was extracted from the tissue. The normal lung tissue was taken more than 3 cm from the tumor edge. A modified ARM-PCR protocol with three rounds of nested PCR amplified TCRbeta. TCRdb redid the calling of the multiplex PCR reads with MiXCR, one entry per CDR3 protein. The sample records approximately 110,000 distinct CDR3 sequences, 60% to 65% being singletons. Sample: distant non-tumor lung tissue. The receptors were gathered from a man in his 60s with non-small cell lung cancer.

A word on this clonotype: Mismatch with germline at one junction end may stem from a read error. The genes are TRBV11-2 and TRBJ2-3; 7 positions agree with TRBD1. CDR3 length equals 14 residues. Germline CDR1 reads SGHAT; CDR2 reads FQNNGV. CDR3 DNA: TGTGTCAGCAGAGGATCACTCGGGACAGATACACAGTATTTT. Its protein product is CVSRGSLGTDTQYF. The whole variable domain, remainder taken from reference TRBV11-2 and TRBJ2-3, is EAGVAQSPRYKIIEKRQSVAFWCNPISGHATLYWYQQILGQGPKLLIQFQNNGVVDDSQLPKDRFSAERLKGVDSTLKIQPAKLEDSAVYLCVSRGSLGTDTQYFGPGTRLTVL.

On this clonotype itself: This CDR3 fails to terminate in the conserved phenylalanine or tryptophan, so it likely reflects a read error. CDR3 DNA sequence: TGTGCCAGCAGCCAAGGCCAGTGGTCACACCTCCACTCT. Protein product: CASSQGQWSHLHS. The genes are TRBV4-2 and TRBJ1-6, with D uncertain. This CDR3 is 13 amino acids long. Germline V gene lookup returns CDR1 LGHNA and CDR2 YNFKEQ.

This clonotype was counted many times. This chain joins TRBV4-2 and TRBJ2-7, with 12 nucleotides matching TRBD1. Germline CDR1 and CDR2: LGHNA and YNFKEQ. There are 17 residues in the CDR3. Germline trimming cut 3 bases from V and 3 bases from J; bases unmatched to any gene: 9. In DNA, the CDR3 is TGTGCCAGCAGCCACGGGACAGGGGGCCCCAACAACTACGAGCAGTACTTC. This codes for CASSHGTGGPNNYEQYF.

The chain joins TRBV5-4 to TRBJ2-7; perhaps TRBD1 as D (6 bases). With 4 bases removed from V and 3 bases from J, the gap between germline ends came to 14 bases. This CDR3 has 14 residues. Per the germline V gene, CDR1 is SGHNT and CDR2 is YYREEE (reference sequence). CDR3 residues: CASSRDMDSYEQYF. The CDR3 region has the DNA TGTGCCAGCAGCCGCGATATGGACAGCTACGAGCAGTACTTC.

This chain links TRBV30 with TRBJ2-6; D is undetermined. This CDR3 contains 17 residues. In germline, CDR1 is GTSNPN, CDR2 SVGIG (reference sequence). The ends were cut back, 3 bases at V and 4 bases at J, with 19 bases in the middle. The CDR3 bases are TGTGCCTGGAGCCCACTGACATGGGAAGCAGGGGCCAACGTCCTGACTTTC. It codes for CAWSPLTWEAGANVLTF.

Comment on this clonotype: A read error may be the cause here, since a much bigger clone is one base away. The rearrangement links TRBV20-1 to TRBJ2-7, with a tentative D call TRBD1 (6 bases). This CDR3 has 13 residues. Germline CDR1 is DFQATT and CDR2 is SNEGSKA (reference sequence). V dropped 4 bases and J dropped 0 bases, with 10 bases sitting between them. The CDR3 protein is CSAIDRSSYEQYF. The CDR3, as DNA: TGCAGTGCTATAGACAGGAGCTCCTACGAGCAGTACTTC.